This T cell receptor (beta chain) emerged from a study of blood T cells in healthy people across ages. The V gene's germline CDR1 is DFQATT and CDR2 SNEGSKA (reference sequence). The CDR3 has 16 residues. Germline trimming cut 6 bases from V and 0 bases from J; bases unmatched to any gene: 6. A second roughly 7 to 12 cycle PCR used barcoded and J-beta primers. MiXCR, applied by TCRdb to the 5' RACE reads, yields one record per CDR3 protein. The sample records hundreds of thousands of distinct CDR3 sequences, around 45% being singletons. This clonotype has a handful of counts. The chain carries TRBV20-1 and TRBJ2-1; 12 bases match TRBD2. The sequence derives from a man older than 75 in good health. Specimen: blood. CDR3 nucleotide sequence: TGCAGTGCCATCCTAGCGGGGGGGGGCTCCTACAATGAGCAGTTCTTC. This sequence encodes CSAILAGGGSYNEQFF.